This TCR beta chain was captured in a study of regulatory T cells in long-lasting Graves disease. Regarding the study as a whole: Compared with new cases, persistent Graves' patients showed reduced TCR diversity. Clonotypes that were public and shared totalled a few thousand in persistent patients versus roughly 1,000 in new patients.

Germline V lookup: CDR1 ENHRY, CDR2 SYGVKD. The CDR3 contains 13 residues. V was cut by 11 bases and J by 2 bases, with 13 bases left in between. As to this clonotype: As yet, its antigen is unknown.

Stated time point: persistent/refractory GD, antithyroid drugs over 5 years with positive TRAb. PBMCs provided the RNA from which the TCR library was made. Collection of peripheral blood (around 10 milliliters) was done using EDTA tubes. Arm-PCR of CDR3 regions and iRepertoire HTBI primers were used to build TCR beta libraries. From the multiplex PCR reads, TCRdb called clonotypes with MiXCR, one entry per CDR3 protein. The table has a few hundred thousand distinct CDR3 sequences, 23% seen once. The receptor's source is a female donor with Graves disease. The material sequenced was peripheral blood mononuclear cells (PBMCs), taken when the disease was refractory, from a patient treated with antithyroid drugs. The V and J genes are TRBV10-3 and TRBJ1-5; D is unresolved. The CDR3 sequence: CAVHSYGNQPQHF. Written as DNA, the CDR3 is TGTGCCGTTCATTCTTATGGCAATCAGCCCCAGCATTTT.